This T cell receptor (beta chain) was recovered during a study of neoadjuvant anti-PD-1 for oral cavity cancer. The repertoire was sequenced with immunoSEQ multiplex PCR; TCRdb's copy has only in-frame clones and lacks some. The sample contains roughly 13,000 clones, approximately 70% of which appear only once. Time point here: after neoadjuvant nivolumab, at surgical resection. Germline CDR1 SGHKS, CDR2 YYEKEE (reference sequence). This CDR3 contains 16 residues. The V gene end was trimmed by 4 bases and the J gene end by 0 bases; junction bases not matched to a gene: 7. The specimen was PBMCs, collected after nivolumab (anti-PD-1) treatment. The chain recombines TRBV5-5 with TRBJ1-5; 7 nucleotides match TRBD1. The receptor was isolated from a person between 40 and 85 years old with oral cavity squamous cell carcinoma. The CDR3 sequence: CASSTQGPYSNQPQHF. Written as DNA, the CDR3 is TGTGCCAGCAGCACACAGGGGCCGTATAGCAATCAGCCCCAGCATTTT. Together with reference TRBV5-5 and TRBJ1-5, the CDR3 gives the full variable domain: DAGVTQSPTHLIKTRGQQVTLRCSPISGHKSVSWYQQVLGQGPQFIFQYYEKEERGRGNFPDRFSARQFPNYSSELNVNALLLGDSALYLCASSTQGPYSNQPQHFGDGTRLSIL.